Listed here is a single T cell receptor (beta chain). Its target is unknown. With V trimmed by 4 bases and J by 13 bases, 9 bases remained unmatched. In germline, CDR1 is MNHEY, CDR2 SMNVEV (reference sequence). The length of the CDR3 is 12 residues. Primers included in the PCR were 60 Vbeta and 13 Jbeta primers. Repertoires were generated with immunoSEQ multiplex PCR, while TCRdb's copy carries only in-frame clones and drops some. This repertoire shows about 160,000 clones, roughly 79% found once; its top ten account for roughly 13%. The sample is drawn from a study of cytomegalovirus exposure and HLA in healthy donors. Study-level points and caveats: A later analysis revealed that TCR association rates differed between HLA loci, peaking at DRB1 and bottoming out at HLA-C.

The clonotype originates from a woman in her forties or fifties in good health and CMV-seronegative. V gene TRBV27 combines with J gene TRBJ1-2; the match to TRBD1 covers 7 bases. The sequencing sample was made of PBMCs. The CDR3 DNA is TGTGCCAGCAGTTACTCAGGGGGTGATTTCACCTTC. This encodes CASSYSGGDFTF.